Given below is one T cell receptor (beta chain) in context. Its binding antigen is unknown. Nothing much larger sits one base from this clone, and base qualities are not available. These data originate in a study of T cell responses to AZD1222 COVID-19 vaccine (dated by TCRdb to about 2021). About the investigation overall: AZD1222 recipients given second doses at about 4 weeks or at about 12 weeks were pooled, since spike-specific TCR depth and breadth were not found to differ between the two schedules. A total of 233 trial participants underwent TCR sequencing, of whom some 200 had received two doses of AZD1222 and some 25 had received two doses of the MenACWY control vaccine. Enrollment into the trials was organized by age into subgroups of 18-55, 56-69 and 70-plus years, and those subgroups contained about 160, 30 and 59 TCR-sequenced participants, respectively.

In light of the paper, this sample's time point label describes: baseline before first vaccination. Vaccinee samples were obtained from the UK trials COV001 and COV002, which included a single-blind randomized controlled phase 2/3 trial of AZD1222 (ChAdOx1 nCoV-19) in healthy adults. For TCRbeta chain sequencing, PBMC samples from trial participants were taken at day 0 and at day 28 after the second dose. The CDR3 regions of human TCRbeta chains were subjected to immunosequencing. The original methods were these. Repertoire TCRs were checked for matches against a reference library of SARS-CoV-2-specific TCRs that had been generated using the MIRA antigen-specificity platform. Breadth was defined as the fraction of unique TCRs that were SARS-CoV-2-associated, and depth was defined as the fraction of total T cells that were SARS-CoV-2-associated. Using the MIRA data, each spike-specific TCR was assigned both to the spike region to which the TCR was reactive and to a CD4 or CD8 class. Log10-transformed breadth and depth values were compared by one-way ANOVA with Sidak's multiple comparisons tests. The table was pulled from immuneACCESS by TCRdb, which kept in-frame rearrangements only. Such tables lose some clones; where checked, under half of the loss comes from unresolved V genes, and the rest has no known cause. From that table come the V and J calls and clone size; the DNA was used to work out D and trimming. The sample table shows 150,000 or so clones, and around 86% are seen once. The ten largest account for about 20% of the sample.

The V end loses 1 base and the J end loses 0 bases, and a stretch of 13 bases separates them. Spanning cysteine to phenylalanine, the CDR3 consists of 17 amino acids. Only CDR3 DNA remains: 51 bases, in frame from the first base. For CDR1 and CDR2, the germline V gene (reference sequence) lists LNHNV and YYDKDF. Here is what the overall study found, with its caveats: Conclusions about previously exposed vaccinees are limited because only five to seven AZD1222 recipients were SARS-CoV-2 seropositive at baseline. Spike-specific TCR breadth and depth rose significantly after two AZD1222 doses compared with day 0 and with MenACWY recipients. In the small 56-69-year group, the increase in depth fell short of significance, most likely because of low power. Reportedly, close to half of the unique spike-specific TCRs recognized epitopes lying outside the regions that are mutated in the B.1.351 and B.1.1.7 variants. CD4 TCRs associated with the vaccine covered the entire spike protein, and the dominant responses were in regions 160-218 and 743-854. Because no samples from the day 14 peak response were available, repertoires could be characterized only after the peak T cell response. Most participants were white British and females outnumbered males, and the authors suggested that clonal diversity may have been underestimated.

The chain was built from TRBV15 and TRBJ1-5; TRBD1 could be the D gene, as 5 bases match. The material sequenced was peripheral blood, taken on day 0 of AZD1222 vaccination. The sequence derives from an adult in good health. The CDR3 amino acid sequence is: CATSRAGGLYSNQPQHF. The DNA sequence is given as TGTGCCACCAGCAGAGCTGGGGGACTCTATAGCAATCAGCCCCAGCATTTT.